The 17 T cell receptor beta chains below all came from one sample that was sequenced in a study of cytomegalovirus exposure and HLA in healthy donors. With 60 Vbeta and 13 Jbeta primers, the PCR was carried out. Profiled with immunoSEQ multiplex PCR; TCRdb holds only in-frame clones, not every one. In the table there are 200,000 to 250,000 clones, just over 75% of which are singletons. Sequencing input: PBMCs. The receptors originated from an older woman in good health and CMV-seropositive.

The DNA for the CDR3 is TGTGCCAGCTCGGGAGGACCTGGAAACACCATATATTTT. Translation gives CASSGGPGNTIYF. V is TRBV7-6 and J is TRBJ1-3; D is unresolved. The CDR3 runs to 13 residues. CDR1 is SGHVS, CDR2 FNYEAQ, per germline. Trimming removed 8 bases at V and 2 bases at J, with 10 bases between.

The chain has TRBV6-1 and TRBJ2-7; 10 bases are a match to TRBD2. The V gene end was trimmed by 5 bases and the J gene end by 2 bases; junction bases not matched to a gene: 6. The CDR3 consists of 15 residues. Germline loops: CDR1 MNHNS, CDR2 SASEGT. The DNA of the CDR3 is TGTGCCAGCAGTTCCCGGACTAGCGGTACCTACGAGCAGTACTTC. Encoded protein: CASSSRTSGTYEQYF.

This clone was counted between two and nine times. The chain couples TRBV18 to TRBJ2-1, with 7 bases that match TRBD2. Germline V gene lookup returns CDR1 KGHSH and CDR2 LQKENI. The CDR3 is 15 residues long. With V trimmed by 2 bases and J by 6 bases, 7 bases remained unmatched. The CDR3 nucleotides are TGTGCCAGCTCACCAGGAAGCGGGGCCCCCAATGAGCAGTTCTTC. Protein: CASSPGSGAPNEQFF.

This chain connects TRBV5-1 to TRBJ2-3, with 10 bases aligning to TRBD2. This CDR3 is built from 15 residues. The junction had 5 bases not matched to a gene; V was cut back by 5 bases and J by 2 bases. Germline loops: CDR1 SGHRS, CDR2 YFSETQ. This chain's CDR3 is CASSYLAGVTDTQYF. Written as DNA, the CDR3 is TGCGCCAGCAGTTACCTAGCGGGGGTCACAGATACGCAGTATTTT.

CDR3 residues: CATLPSPVNTGELFF. CDR3 nucleotides: TGTGCCACCTTACCATCCCCGGTGAACACCGGGGAGCTGTTTTTT. J is TRBJ2-2 and V is TRBV5-4; D remains unclear. CDR1 is SGHNT and CDR2 is YYREEE in the germline V gene (reference sequence). The ends were cut back, 9 bases at V and 1 base at J, with 16 bases in the middle. There are 15 residues in the CDR3.

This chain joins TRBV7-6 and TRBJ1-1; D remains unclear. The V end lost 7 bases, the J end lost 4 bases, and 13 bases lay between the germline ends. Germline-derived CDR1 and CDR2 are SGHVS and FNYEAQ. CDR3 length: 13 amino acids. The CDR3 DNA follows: TGTGCCAGCATGGCGGGTCGGGGCACTGAAGCTTTCTTT. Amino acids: CASMAGRGTEAFF.

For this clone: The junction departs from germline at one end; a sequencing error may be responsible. CDR3 nucleotides: TGTGCCCGGAGTACGGGGGTTCCGGAGACCCAGTACTTC. Translated: CARSTGVPETQYF. This chain uses TRBV30 with TRBJ2-5; D may be TRBD2 (6 bases). This CDR3 has 13 residues. Germline V lookup: CDR1 GTSNPN, CDR2 SVGIG (reference sequence). The full variable domain, rest sourced from reference TRBV30 and TRBJ2-5, is SQTIHQWPATLVQPVGSPLSLECTVEGTSNPNLYWYRQAAGRGLQLLFYSVGIGQISSEVPQNLSASRPQDRQFILSSKKLLLSDSGFYLCARSTGVPETQYFGPGTRLLVL.

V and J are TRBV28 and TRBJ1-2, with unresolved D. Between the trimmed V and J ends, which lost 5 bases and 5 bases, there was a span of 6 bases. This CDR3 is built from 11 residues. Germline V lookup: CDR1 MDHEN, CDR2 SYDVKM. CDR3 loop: CASSPGYGYTF. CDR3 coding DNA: TGTGCCAGCAGTCCCGGTTATGGCTACACCTTC.

CDR3 sequence reads: CSVEPSYLSSTDTQYF. CDR3 DNA: TGCAGCGTTGAACCGTCCTACCTATCTAGCACAGATACGCAGTATTTT. The V call is TRBV29-1, the J call TRBJ2-3; D gene uncertain. CDR1 and CDR2 from the germline V gene are SQVTM and ANQGSEA. The CDR3 sequence is 16 residues long. Trimming took off 2 bases at V and 0 bases at J, with 15 bases between the two ends.

Here the CDR3 reads CASSPRADNTGELFF. For the CDR3, the DNA is TGTGCCAGCAGCCCTAGAGCGGACAACACCGGGGAGCTGTTTTTT. This chain uses TRBV7-9 with TRBJ2-2; TRBD2 is a possible D gene (5 bases). Trimming took 5 bases from V and 2 from J, leaving 12 bases between them. CDR1 and CDR2 (germline): SEHNR, FQNEAQ (reference sequence). The CDR3 spans 15 residues.

The DNA of the CDR3 is TGTGCCAGCATCCATGAGGAGGCTAGAGAGACCCAGTACTTC. Amino acid sequence: CASIHEEARETQYF. The rearrangement links TRBV5-8 to TRBJ2-5; possible D gene TRBD2, 5 bases. Germline V gene sequence: CDR1 SGHTS, CDR2 YDEGEE. V lost 6 bases, J lost 4 bases, and 16 bases lay in between. CDR3 length: 14 amino acids.

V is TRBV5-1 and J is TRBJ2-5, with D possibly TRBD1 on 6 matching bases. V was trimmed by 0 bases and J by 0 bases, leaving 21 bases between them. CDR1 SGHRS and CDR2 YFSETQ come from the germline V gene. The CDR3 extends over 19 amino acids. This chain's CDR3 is CASSLARAGELFYQETQYF. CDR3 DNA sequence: TGCGCCAGCAGCTTGGCCAGGGCAGGGGAGCTTTTCTACCAAGAGACCCAGTACTTC.

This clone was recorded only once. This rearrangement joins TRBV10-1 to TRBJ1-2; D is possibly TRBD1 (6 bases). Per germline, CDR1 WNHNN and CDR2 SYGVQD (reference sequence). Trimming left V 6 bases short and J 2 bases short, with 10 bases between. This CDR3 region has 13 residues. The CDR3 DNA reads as TGCGCCAGCAGCCCAGGGGCGAACTATGGCTACACCTTC. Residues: CASSPGANYGYTF.

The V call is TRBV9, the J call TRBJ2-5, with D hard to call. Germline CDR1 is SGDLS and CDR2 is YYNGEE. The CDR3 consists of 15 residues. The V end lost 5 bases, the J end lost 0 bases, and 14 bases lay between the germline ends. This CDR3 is CASSRNPQNQETQYF. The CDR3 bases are TGTGCCAGCAGTAGAAACCCCCAAAACCAAGAGACCCAGTACTTC.

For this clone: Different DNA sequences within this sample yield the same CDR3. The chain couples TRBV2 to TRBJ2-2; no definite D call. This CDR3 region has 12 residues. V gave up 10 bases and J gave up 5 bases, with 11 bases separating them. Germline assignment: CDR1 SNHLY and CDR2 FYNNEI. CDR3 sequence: CATRIWTGELFF. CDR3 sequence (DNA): TGTGCCACGAGAATTTGGACCGGGGAGCTGTTTTTT.

The CDR3 here is CASSARGGLAGELFF. CDR3 DNA: TGTGCCAGCAGCGCCCGGGGGGGGTTGGCCGGGGAGCTGTTTTTT. V usage is TRBV5-5 and J usage is TRBJ2-2; TRBD2 matches at 8 bases. Looked up from germline, CDR1 is SGHKS and CDR2 is YYEKEE (reference sequence). V gave up 4 bases and J gave up 6 bases; unmatched junction bases: 8. The CDR3 runs to 15 residues.

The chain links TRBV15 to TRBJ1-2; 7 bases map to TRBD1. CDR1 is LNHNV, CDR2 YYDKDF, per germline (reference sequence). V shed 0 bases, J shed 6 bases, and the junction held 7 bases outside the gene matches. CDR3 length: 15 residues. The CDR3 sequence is CATSREWSQGDGYTF. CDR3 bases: TGTGCCACCAGCAGAGAATGGAGTCAGGGGGATGGCTACACCTTC.